The entry below describes one T cell receptor (beta chain). This specimen includes other DNA sequences encoding the same CDR3. This sample stems from a study of blood T cell repertoires in COVID-19. The wider study: COVID-19 samples, acute and convalescent, were from the United States, Italy and Spain.

The germline V gene has CDR1 SGHTA and CDR2 FQGTGA. There are 15 residues in the CDR3. Trimming took off 2 bases at V and 2 bases at J, with 10 bases between the two ends. Original data processing: Estimates of nucleated cell counts were drawn from the amplification of reference gene primers. Profiled with immunoSEQ multiplex PCR; TCRdb holds only in-frame clones, not every one. From that table come the V and J calls and clone size; the DNA was used to work out D and trimming. The sample carries a few hundred thousand clones, approximately 89% recorded once. Seattle researchers signed up patients amid active infection and tracked them longitudinally.

The chain links TRBV7-3 to TRBJ2-1; D is perhaps TRBD2 (6 bases). The sample was peripheral blood. The TCR sequence derives from a woman in her seventies with COVID-19, enrolled during active disease. Here the CDR3 reads CASSLGGGTYNEQFF. CDR3 coding DNA: TGTGCCAGCAGCTTAGGGGGAGGAACCTACAATGAGCAGTTCTTC.